This TCR beta chain emerged from a study of T cell responses to AZD1222 COVID-19 vaccine. The ends lost 5 bases at V and 0 bases at J; junction bases unmatched: 5. Germline loops: CDR1 SGHTA, CDR2 FQGNSA. The CDR3 is 17 amino acids. Only one count was recorded for this clone. Its antigen is not known. The study's findings and limits: Most donors were white British, females outnumbered males, and clonal diversity was possibly underestimated. Targets within unmutated variant regions were reportedly found for nearly half of spike-specific TCRs. Receipt of two AZD1222 doses was followed by a rise in Spike-specific TCR breadth and depth.

The repertoire was sequenced with immunoSEQ multiplex PCR; TCRdb's copy has only in-frame clones and lacks some. The sample holds some 66,000 clones, about 89% seen once. Sequencing used peripheral blood, obtained 28 days after the second AZD1222 dose. V usage is TRBV7-2 and J usage is TRBJ2-3; TRBD2 matches 13 bases. The clonotype was recovered from an adult who received the AZD1222 COVID-19 vaccine. The CDR3 here is CASSPGLAGSSTDTQYF. DNA for the CDR3: TGTGCCAGCAGCCCGGGACTAGCGGGATCCAGCACAGATACGCAGTATTTT. Combining the CDR3 with reference TRBV7-2 and TRBJ2-3 gives the whole variable domain GAGVSQSPSNKVTEKGKDVELRCDPISGHTALYWYRQSLGQGLEFLIYFQGNSAPDKSGLPSDRFSAERTGGSVSTLTIQRTQQEDSAVYLCASSPGLAGSSTDTQYFGPGTRLTVL.